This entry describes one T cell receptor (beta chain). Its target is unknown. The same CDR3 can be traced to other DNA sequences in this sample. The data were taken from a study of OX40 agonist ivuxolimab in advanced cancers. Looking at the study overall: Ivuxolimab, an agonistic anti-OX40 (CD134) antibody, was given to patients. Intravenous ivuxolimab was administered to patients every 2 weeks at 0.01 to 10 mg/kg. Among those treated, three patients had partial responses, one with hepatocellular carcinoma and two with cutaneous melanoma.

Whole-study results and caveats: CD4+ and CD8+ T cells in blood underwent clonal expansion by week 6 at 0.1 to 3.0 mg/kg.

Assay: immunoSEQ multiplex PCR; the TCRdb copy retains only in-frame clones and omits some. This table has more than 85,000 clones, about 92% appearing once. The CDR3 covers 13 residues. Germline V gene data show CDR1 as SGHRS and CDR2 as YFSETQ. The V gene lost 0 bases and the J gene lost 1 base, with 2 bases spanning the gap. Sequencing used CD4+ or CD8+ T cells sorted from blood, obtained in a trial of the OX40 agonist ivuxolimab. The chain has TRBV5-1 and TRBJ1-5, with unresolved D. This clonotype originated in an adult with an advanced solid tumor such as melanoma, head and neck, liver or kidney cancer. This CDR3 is CASSLDSNQPQHF. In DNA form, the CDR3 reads TGCGCCAGCAGCTTGGACAGCAATCAGCCCCAGCATTTT.